The 6 T cell receptor beta chains presented below share a single source sample, sequenced in a study of blood T cell repertoires in COVID-19. Assay: immunoSEQ multiplex PCR; the TCRdb copy retains only in-frame clones and omits some. The table has approximately 140,000 clones, roughly 84% seen once. Sequencing was carried out using peripheral blood. The receptor source for this set is a man aged 65 to 85 with acute or convalescent COVID-19.

The V call is TRBV28, the J call TRBJ1-1; TRBD1 is a possible D gene (5 bases). The V gene's germline CDR1 is MDHEN and CDR2 SYDVKM. CDR3 size: 12 residues. Between the trimmed V and J ends, which lost 2 bases and 7 bases, there was a span of 8 bases. CDR3 region: CASSLQGSEAFF. The CDR3 nucleotides read TGTGCCAGCAGTTTACAGGGTAGTGAAGCTTTCTTT.

The chain uses TRBV15 and TRBJ2-3; 7 bases align to TRBD2. Looked up from germline, CDR1 is LNHNV and CDR2 is YYDKDF (reference sequence). The junction had 13 bases not matched to a gene; V was cut back by 5 bases and J by 2 bases. The CDR3 is made up of 17 amino acids. In DNA, the CDR3 is TGTGCCACCAGCCGACGAACGGGCGGGGGAATCACAGATACGCAGTATTTT. The encoded protein is CATSRRTGGGITDTQYF.

The chain couples TRBV3-1 (or the pseudogene TRBV3-2) to TRBJ2-7; maybe TRBD2 (5 bases). The CDR3 has 18 amino acids. Between the trimmed V and J ends, which lost 1 base and 4 bases, there was a span of 23 bases. Germline V gene lookup returns CDR1 LGHDT and CDR2 YNNKEL (reference sequence). The CDR3 DNA reads as TGTGCCAGCAGCCAAGGTGGCGACAAAGGGTGGGAGTGGTACGAGCAGTACTTC. This codes for CASSQGGDKGWEWYEQYF.

This sequence joins TRBV5-6 and TRBJ2-7; D unresolved. The CDR3 has 14 amino acids. Trimming cost V 0 bases and J 6 bases, with 13 bases left between them. Germline V lookup: CDR1 SGHDT, CDR2 YYEEEE. The CDR3 DNA is TGTGCCAGCAGCTTGGGGGCCACTGGTTCCGAGCAGTACTTC. Residues: CASSLGATGSEQYF.

This clone has only one observation. This rearrangement joins TRBV3-1 (or the pseudogene TRBV3-2) to TRBJ1-4, with 8 bases fitting TRBD1. Germline V lookup: CDR1 LGHDT, CDR2 YNNKEL (reference sequence). Germline trimming cut 4 bases from V and 7 bases from J; bases unmatched to any gene: 5. This CDR3 comprises 14 residues. The CDR3 nucleotides read TGTGCCAGCAGCCCCGGGACAGGTTTTGAAAAACTGTTTTTT. Translated: CASSPGTGFEKLFF.

V usage is TRBV29-1 and J usage is TRBJ1-1; 7 bases map to TRBD1. This CDR3 comprises 13 residues. The J segment lost 3 bases and the V segment lost 6 bases, leaving 7 bases of the junction unmatched. Germline CDR1 is SQVTM and CDR2 is ANQGSEA. The CDR3 DNA follows: TGCAGCGTAGCACAGGGGCGCGACACTGAAGCTTTCTTT. This sequence encodes CSVAQGRDTEAFF.